This TCR beta chain was sequenced for a study of blood T cell repertoires in COVID-19. As for the study in general: COVID-19 samples collected from the United States, Italy and Spain covered acute and convalescent phases. From T cells, B-cell-depleted T cells, or PBMCs came the material, which was cDNA or gDNA.

Original methodology: It was from reference gene primer amplification that nucleated cell counts were estimated. Data came from immunoSEQ multiplex PCR; TCRdb stores just in-frame clones and leaves some out. For V, J and clone size, that table is used; D and trimming come from the DNA. Of 46,000 or so clones in the sample, over 85% were seen once. The CDR3 has 15 amino acids. The J segment lost 3 bases and the V segment lost 3 bases, leaving 1 base of the junction unmatched. The germline CDR1 and CDR2 sequences are SGHTA and FQGNSA. The sequence derives from an older man with active COVID-19. Input material: peripheral blood. The chain joins TRBV7-2 to TRBJ2-2, with 10 bases fitting TRBD1. DNA of the CDR3: TGTGCCAGCAGCTTCGGGACAGGGGACACCGGGGAGCTGTTTTTT. Translating gives CASSFGTGDTGELFF.